This TCR beta chain derives from a study of blood T cell repertoires in COVID-19. For the study at large: T cells, B-cell-depleted T cells, or PBMCs provided the cDNA or gDNA that served as material.

Measured with immunoSEQ multiplex PCR; TCRdb has only the in-frame clones, and not every one. This sample has a few hundred thousand clones, with roughly nine tenths found just once. Recruitment covered roughly 24 US areas and drew participants whose ages spanned roughly 18 to 100 years. Cohort placement rested on clinical history that participants reported themselves. Cohort 3 donors counted as recovered after two negative PCRs, clearance, or resolved symptoms. This sequence was found in a woman under 40 who had recovered from COVID-19. The sample was PBMCs or T cells enriched from blood (not recorded which).

Here the CDR3 reads CASSPGLVGTGELFF. CDR3 sequence (DNA): TGTGCCAGCAGCCCGGGACTAGTGGGGACCGGGGAGCTGTTTTTT. The rearrangement links TRBV5-4 to TRBJ2-2, with 8 bases fitting TRBD2. Germline lookup yields CDR1 SGHNT and CDR2 YYREEE (reference sequence). Losses at the gene ends were 4 bases for V and 5 bases for J; bases not matched to a gene: 7. The CDR3 consists of 15 residues.